Presented here are 18 T cell receptor beta chains from one specimen sequenced in a study of beta chain features in type 1 diabetes. Isolated RNA was reverse transcribed in full, so expressed TCRB transcripts were sequenced. Generated by immunoSEQ multiplex PCR, the TCRdb table keeps only in-frame clones and is missing some. The data hold hundreds of thousands of clones, with about a sixth observed a single time. The sample was naive CD4+ T cells from blood. The receptor source for this set is a man aged 18 to 30 in good health.

J is TRBJ1-4 and V is TRBV5-6; D not certain. This CDR3 is 17 amino acids long. Looked up from germline, CDR1 is SGHDT and CDR2 is YYEEEE. Trimming removed 0 bases from V and 8 bases from J, with 20 bases in between. CDR3 protein: CASSLGFNRRVAEKLFF. The CDR3 nucleotides are TGTGCCAGCAGCTTGGGGTTCAATCGAAGGGTTGCGGAAAAACTGTTTTTT.

This clone has only a few counts. The chain combines TRBV14 with TRBJ2-5; D is undetermined. This CDR3 is built from 16 residues. The ends were cut back, 1 base at V and 5 bases at J, with 17 bases in the middle. Germline loops: CDR1 SGHDN, CDR2 FVKESK. The CDR3 DNA sequence: TGTGCCAGCAGCCAAGTTCGAGTCTACCCCCGGGAGACCCAGTACTTC. This translates into CASSQVRVYPRETQYF.

This clone was recorded a few times. The V gene is TRBV5-6, the J gene TRBJ2-7; D remains ambiguous. CDR1 is SGHDT, CDR2 YYEEEE, per germline. This CDR3 spans 15 amino acids. Trimming stripped 4 bases from V and 0 bases from J, with 14 bases between. For the CDR3, the DNA is TGTGCCAGCAGCACCCTAAAGGGCCCCTCCTACGAGCAGTACTTC. Amino acid sequence: CASSTLKGPSYEQYF. The complete variable domain, with remaining parts taken from reference TRBV5-6 and TRBJ2-7, reads DAGVTQSPTHLIKTRGQQVTLRCSPKSGHDTVSWYQQALGQGPQFIFQYYEEEERQRGNFPDRFSGHQFPNYSSELNVNALLLGDSALYLCASSTLKGPSYEQYFGPGTRLTVT.

The J gene is TRBJ2-5, the V gene TRBV7-8; 7 bases fit TRBD1. Germline CDR1 SGHVS, CDR2 FQNEAQ. Losses at the gene ends were 5 bases for V and 5 bases for J; bases not matched to a gene: 11. CDR3 length equals 15 residues. CDR3 region: CASSTWTGLGETQYF. The DNA of the CDR3 is TGTGCCAGCAGCACCTGGACAGGCCTTGGGGAGACCCAGTACTTC.

The sample holds a few counts of this clone. The chain couples TRBV4-1 to TRBJ1-5; no definite D call. The germline CDR1 and CDR2 sequences are MGHRA and YSYEKL. The CDR3 loop spans 14 amino acids. V shed 0 bases and J shed 5 bases, with 8 bases lying between them. The CDR3 DNA sequence: TGCGCCAGCAGCCAAGATTGGCGGGATCAGCCCCAGCATTTT. Its translation: CASSQDWRDQPQHF.

CDR3 bases: TGCGCCAGCAGTCACCGCGGACAGGGCGGGGTAATACAGCCCCAGCATTTT. It codes for CASSHRGQGGVIQPQHF. The chain links TRBV23-1 to TRBJ1-5, with 8 nucleotides matching TRBD1. TRBV23-1 is annotated as an ORF whose role is uncertain. V gave up 3 bases and J gave up 7 bases; unmatched junction bases: 14. This CDR3 spans 17 amino acids.

There are a few counts of this clone. The chain carries TRBV30 and TRBJ1-5; maybe TRBD1 (5 bases). The germline V gene encodes CDR1 GTSNPN and CDR2 SVGIG (reference sequence). V was clipped by 2 bases and J by 0 bases, with 11 bases between them. This CDR3 contains 15 residues. The CDR3 region is CAWSLTAHSNQPQHF. Written as DNA, the CDR3 is TGTGCCTGGAGTTTGACAGCTCATAGCAATCAGCCCCAGCATTTT.

The V and J genes are TRBV7-3 and TRBJ1-6; TRBD1 agrees at 10 bases. V gave up 5 bases and J gave up 6 bases; unmatched junction bases: 7. CDR1 and CDR2 from the germline V gene are SGHTA and FQGTGA. There are 16 residues in the CDR3. This CDR3 is CASSPTGDRGNSPLHF. Written as DNA, the CDR3 is TGTGCCAGCAGCCCTACGGGGGACAGGGGTAATTCACCCCTCCACTTT.

The sample holds a few counts of this clone. The V call is TRBV7-9, the J call TRBJ2-3; D might be TRBD2 (6 bases). V was shortened by 7 bases and J by 4 bases, with 12 bases between the two germline ends. The CDR3 consists of 13 residues. The germline gives CDR1 SEHNR, CDR2 FQNEAQ (reference sequence). The CDR3 sequence: CASTPASADTQYF. The CDR3 coding sequence is TGTGCCAGCACCCCTGCTAGCGCAGATACGCAGTATTTT.

This clone was observed a few times. An end of the junction differs from the germline gene, which may be a read error. The chain recombines TRBV28 with TRBJ2-1; 7 bases map to TRBD2. In germline, CDR1 is MDHEN, CDR2 SYDVKM. CDR3 size: 15 residues. Written as DNA, the CDR3 is TGTGCCAGCAGTCCCGCTAGCGGTTATTACAATGAGCAGCTCTTC. Residues: CASSPASGYYNEQLF.

This clone was observed a handful of times. The chain is built from TRBV18 and TRBJ1-2; possibly TRBD1 for D (6 bases). The CDR3 is 14 amino acids. CDR1 is KGHSH and CDR2 is LQKENI in the germline V gene. V was trimmed by 6 bases and J by 2 bases, leaving 13 bases between them. This CDR3 reads CASSDQGTNYGYTF. CDR3 nucleotide sequence: TGTGCCAGCTCGGACCAGGGGACGAACTATGGCTACACCTTC.

The chain uses TRBV5-4 and TRBJ2-2; D ambiguous. The CDR3 has 16 amino acids. Trimming shortened V by 0 bases and J by 5 bases, and 14 bases separated the two germline ends. Germline V gives CDR1 SGHNT, CDR2 YYREEE (reference sequence). The CDR3 region is CASSLDSQWLTGELFF. DNA of the CDR3: TGTGCCAGCAGCTTGGACAGCCAGTGGTTGACCGGGGAGCTGTTTTTT.

V gene TRBV4-1 combines with J gene TRBJ2-7; TRBD1 matches 8 bases. V lost 6 bases and J lost 5; bases outside the gene matches: 9. Germline CDR1 MGHRA, CDR2 YSYEKL. The CDR3 is made up of 14 amino acids. CDR3 region: CASRRGQGPNEQYF. The CDR3 DNA reads as TGCGCCAGCAGGAGAGGACAGGGTCCTAACGAGCAGTACTTC.

This clone was detected a few times. The rearrangement uses TRBV14 and TRBJ2-5; D not resolved. V lost 1 base, J lost 7 bases, and 10 bases lay in between. In germline, CDR1 is SGHDN, CDR2 FVKESK. CDR3 length: 13 residues. The CDR3 sequence is CASSQGTPGTQYF. CDR3 DNA sequence: TGTGCCAGCAGCCAAGGGACGCCAGGGACCCAGTACTTC.

This clone was observed a handful of times. The V and J genes are TRBV6-5 and TRBJ2-1, with 8 nucleotides matching TRBD1. V shed 5 bases, J shed 11 bases, and the junction held 2 bases outside the gene matches. In germline, CDR1 is MNHEY, CDR2 SVGAGI. The CDR3 is 11 amino acids. Written as DNA, the CDR3 is TGTGCCAGCAGTCGGACAGGGAAGCAGTTCTTC. This encodes CASSRTGKQFF.

The chain uses TRBV13 and TRBJ2-7, with 11 nucleotides matching TRBD2. Germline V gene lookup returns CDR1 PRHDT and CDR2 FYEKMQ (reference sequence). V shed 5 bases, J shed 7 bases, and the junction held 13 bases outside the gene matches. This CDR3 spans 16 amino acids. The CDR3 sequence is CASSASPSGRPREQYF. The CDR3 DNA reads TGTGCCAGCAGCGCCTCCCCTAGCGGGAGGCCGCGGGAGCAGTACTTC. The entire variable domain, with the rest obtained from reference TRBV13 and TRBJ2-7, is as follows: AAGVIQSPRHLIKEKRETATLKCYPIPRHDTVYWYQQGPGQDPQFLISFYEKMQSDKGSIPDRFSAQQFSDYHSELNMSSLELGDSALYFCASSASPSGRPREQYFGPGTRLTVT.

There are a few counts of this clone. Other DNA sequences in this specimen translate into the identical CDR3. The chain recombines TRBV18 with TRBJ2-7; 10 bases agree with TRBD1. Germline-derived CDR1 and CDR2 are KGHSH and LQKENI. The CDR3 has 14 residues. The trim removed 1 base at V and 4 bases at J, leaving 1 base unmatched. In nucleotides, the CDR3 is TGTGCCAGCTCACCACGGGACAGGGGATACGAGCAGTACTTC. Protein sequence: CASSPRDRGYEQYF.

This chain uses TRBV30 with TRBJ1-1; the match to TRBD1 covers 8 bases. After removal of 7 bases from V and 1 base from J, the junction contained 5 bases not matched to a gene. The CDR3 spans 13 residues. Germline loops: CDR1 GTSNPN, CDR2 SVGIG (reference sequence). The CDR3 sequence: CASKDRANTEAFF. CDR3 sequence (DNA): TGTGCCTCGAAGGACAGGGCGAACACTGAAGCTTTCTTT.